The 27 T cell receptor beta chains listed next were all sequenced from one sample in a study of PD-1 blockade in classical Hodgkin lymphoma. There was relapse after autologous stem cell transplantation in every patient, and there was variation in brentuximab vedotin exposure. Produced via immunoSEQ multiplex PCR; TCRdb's table is partial and in-frame only. This sample has around 45,000 clones, with about 65% found just once. This material consisted of peripheral blood mononuclear cells (PBMCs), taken before the second cycle of nivolumab. These receptors all come from a human donor with classical Hodgkin lymphoma.

This clone was found a few times. The genes are TRBV30 and TRBJ2-2; 7 nucleotides agree with TRBD2. The junction had 7 bases not matched to a gene; V was cut back by 5 bases and J by 4 bases. Germline values: CDR1 GTSNPN, CDR2 SVGIG (reference sequence). The CDR3 sequence is 14 residues long. The CDR3 DNA sequence: TGTGCCTGGGAGCAGGCGGGAGCCACCGGGGAGCTGTTTTTT. It codes for CAWEQAGATGELFF.

This clone was detected a few times. The J gene is TRBJ2-7, the V gene TRBV5-6; 8 bases match TRBD1. Germline V CDR1 and CDR2: SGHDT, YYEEEE. The length of the CDR3 is 14 residues. V was pared by 3 bases and J by 7 bases, with 9 bases of the junction left unmatched. The CDR3 region is CASSSGTGVREQYF. DNA of the CDR3: TGTGCCAGCAGCTCCGGGACAGGTGTAAGGGAGCAGTACTTC.

The chain combines TRBV7-2 with TRBJ2-7; D perhaps matches TRBD2 (6 bases). Germline V CDR1 and CDR2: SGHTA, FQGNSA. V shed 2 bases and J shed 1 base, with 12 bases lying between them. The CDR3 totals 15 residues. The CDR3 sequence: CASSLLGDWSYEQYF. The CDR3 DNA sequence: TGTGCCAGCAGCTTATTAGGGGACTGGTCCTACGAGCAGTACTTC.

The J gene is TRBJ2-7, the V gene TRBV2; D may be TRBD1 or TRBD2 (5 bases each). Trimming removed 3 bases from V and 0 bases from J, with 9 bases in between. CDR1 and CDR2 from the germline V gene are SNHLY and FYNNEI. This CDR3 has 14 amino acids. The CDR3 here is CASSEGDLSYEQYF. The DNA for the CDR3 is TGTGCCAGCAGTGAGGGGGACCTCTCCTACGAGCAGTACTTC.

V and J are TRBV4-3 and TRBJ1-2; 7 nucleotides match TRBD1. Losses at the gene ends were 5 bases for V and 0 bases for J; bases not matched to a gene: 15. The germline gives CDR1 LGHNA, CDR2 YSLEER. The CDR3 is made up of 18 amino acids. The CDR3 region has the DNA TGCGCCAGCAGCTTTCCTGACAAACAGGGGATTACTAACTATGGCTACACCTTC. Protein: CASSFPDKQGITNYGYTF.

The chain is built from TRBV7-2 and TRBJ1-1, with D possibly being TRBD1 (5 bases). Germline CDR1 reads SGHTA; CDR2 reads FQGNSA. The CDR3 totals 15 residues. Deletions cut 4 bases from V and 4 bases from J, with 16 bases between. Here the CDR3 DNA reads TGTGCCAGCAGCTCCTCCGGGACGGTTTTCACTGAAGCTTTCTTT. Translation gives CASSSSGTVFTEAFF. Together with reference TRBV7-2 and TRBJ1-1, the CDR3 gives the full variable domain: GAGVSQSPSNKVTEKGKDVELRCDPISGHTALYWYRQSLGQGLEFLIYFQGNSAPDKSGLPSDRFSAERTGGSVSTLTIQRTQQEDSAVYLCASSSSGTVFTEAFFGQGTRLTVV.

V usage is TRBV9 and J usage is TRBJ2-3; unclear D gene. Per germline, CDR1 SGDLS and CDR2 YYNGEE. Trimming took off 3 bases at V and 0 bases at J, with 8 bases between the two ends. This CDR3 is 14 amino acids long. CDR3 region: CASSDYSSTDTQYF. CDR3 in DNA: TGTGCCAGCAGCGATTACTCTAGCACAGATACGCAGTATTTT. The full variable domain, completed using reference TRBV9 and TRBJ2-3, is DSGVTQTPKHLITATGQRVTLRCSPRSGDLSVYWYQQSLDQGLQFLIQYYNGEERAKGNILERFSAQQFPDLHSELNLSSLELGDSALYFCASSDYSSTDTQYFGPGTRLTVL.

Only a few counts were recorded for this clone. The V gene is TRBV13, the J gene TRBJ2-5, with 8 bases identical to TRBD2. The germline V gene encodes CDR1 PRHDT and CDR2 FYEKMQ (reference sequence). The CDR3 totals 15 residues. The V gene end was trimmed by 4 bases and the J gene end by 4 bases; junction bases not matched to a gene: 8. DNA for the CDR3: TGTGCCAGCAGCTCTAAAGGACTAGCTCTAGAGACCCAGTACTTC. It translates to CASSSKGLALETQYF.

This clone was seen ten or more times. The chain employs TRBV2 and TRBJ2-5; possibly TRBD2 for D (5 bases). The CDR3 covers 14 residues. CDR1 and CDR2 from the germline V gene are SNHLY and FYNNEI. V was cut by 2 bases and J by 4 bases, with 11 bases left in between. CDR3 in amino acids: CASSESRTGETQYF. CDR3 nucleotide sequence: TGTGCCAGCAGTGAATCCCGGACTGGAGAGACCCAGTACTTC. The full variable domain, its missing parts supplied by reference TRBV2 and TRBJ2-5, is EPEVTQTPSHQVTQMGQEVILRCVPISNHLYFYWYRQILGQKVEFLVSFYNNEISEKSEIFDDQFSVERPDGSNFTLKIRSTKLEDSAMYFCASSESRTGETQYFGPGTRLLVL.

The gene calls are TRBV10-2 and TRBJ2-1; D perhaps matches TRBD2 (6 bases). The ends were cut back, 5 bases at V and 0 bases at J, with 11 bases in the middle. CDR3 length equals 15 residues. Germline V gene lookup returns CDR1 WSHSY and CDR2 SAAADI. CDR3 loop: CASSSAGSSYNEQFF. The CDR3 coding sequence is TGCGCCAGCAGTTCTGCGGGGAGCTCCTACAATGAGCAGTTCTTC.

The rearrangement joins TRBV18 to TRBJ2-7; 10 nucleotides agree with TRBD1. The CDR3 length is 14 residues. Germline V CDR1 and CDR2: KGHSH, LQKENI. With V trimmed by 3 bases and J by 2 bases, 1 base remained unmatched. CDR3 sequence: CASSPGTGAYEQYF. Written as DNA, the CDR3 is TGTGCCAGCTCACCTGGGACAGGGGCCTACGAGCAGTACTTC.

This clone was seen more than once but under ten times. The CDR3: CASGIGEEAFF. CDR3 sequence (DNA): TGTGCCAGTGGGATTGGCGAGGAAGCTTTCTTT. V gene TRBV5-4 combines with J gene TRBJ1-1; D remains unclear. CDR1 and CDR2 (germline): SGHNT, YYREEE (reference sequence). CDR3 length: 11 residues. With 8 bases removed from V and 8 bases from J, the gap between germline ends came to 13 bases.

The table lists this clone with a count of one. J is TRBJ1-1 and V is TRBV11-3; D is unclear. Germline-derived CDR1 and CDR2 are SGHNT and YENEEA. The CDR3 runs to 14 residues. Trimming took off 0 bases at V and 1 base at J, with 6 bases between the two ends. In DNA form, the CDR3 reads TGTGCCAGCAGCTTAGATTTTGCGAACACTGAAGCTTTCTTT. Protein sequence: CASSLDFANTEAFF.

V usage is TRBV7-3 and J usage is TRBJ2-2, with 8 bases aligning to TRBD2. V lost 2 bases and J lost 6; bases outside the gene matches: 8. Per germline, CDR1 SGHTA and CDR2 FQGTGA. The CDR3 sequence is 16 residues long. CDR3 amino acids: CASSLAPAGVAGELFF. The CDR3 coding sequence is TGTGCCAGCAGCTTAGCCCCAGCGGGGGTGGCCGGGGAGCTGTTTTTT.

The chain has TRBV7-2 and TRBJ2-1, with D possibly TRBD2 on 5 matching bases. Germline loops: CDR1 SGHTA, CDR2 FQGNSA. Deletions cut 0 bases from V and 6 bases from J, with 9 bases between. The CDR3 has 14 amino acids. Written as DNA, the CDR3 is TGTGCCAGCAGCTTAGCCGGGATAGGCAATGAGCAGTTCTTC. Translating it yields CASSLAGIGNEQFF.

The rearrangement links TRBV5-1 to TRBJ1-2; possible D gene TRBD1, 5 bases. There are 15 residues in the CDR3. From germline, CDR1 is SGHRS and CDR2 YFSETQ. The ends were cut back, 4 bases at V and 4 bases at J, with 17 bases in the middle. The CDR3 DNA is TGCGCCAGCAGCCCCGACAGCCCCGGAGCCTATGGCTACACCTTC. This gives the protein CASSPDSPGAYGYTF. The full variable domain, rest sourced from reference TRBV5-1 and TRBJ1-2, is KAGVTQTPRYLIKTRGQQVTLSCSPISGHRSVSWYQQTPGQGLQFLFEYFSETQRNKGNFPGRFSGRQFSNSRSEMNVSTLELGDSALYLCASSPDSPGAYGYTFGSGTRLTVV.

This chain joins TRBV7-2 and TRBJ1-5; D perhaps matches TRBD1 (5 bases). The V end was cut by 7 bases, the J end by 4 bases, with 14 bases between. Germline CDR1 and CDR2: SGHTA and FQGNSA. The CDR3 is 14 residues long. The DNA for the CDR3 is TGTGCCAGCACCCTTGGGGGTTTGAATCAGCCCCAGCATTTT. As protein: CASTLGGLNQPQHF.

The chain recombines TRBV4-3 with TRBJ1-2, with 11 nucleotides matching TRBD1. The CDR3 is 16 amino acids. Trimming at V came to 2 bases and at J to 7 bases, leaving 9 bases not matched to a gene. Germline values: CDR1 LGHNA, CDR2 YSLEER. The CDR3, as DNA: TGCGCCAGCAGCCAACTAGGGACAGGGGGTCTCGGTGGCTACACCTTC. Translation gives CASSQLGTGGLGGYTF.

With respect to this clone: One end of the junction is discordant with germline, which a read error may explain. This chain joins TRBV5-4 and TRBJ1-1; D call uncertain. The CDR3 covers 13 residues. Germline V gene sequence: CDR1 SGHNT, CDR2 YYREEE (reference sequence). CDR3 in amino acids: CASSLASSTGAFF. The DNA of the CDR3 is TGTGCCAGCAGCCTGGCCTCGAGCACTGGAGCTTTCTTT.

CDR3 sequence: CAWSVSTVYGYTF. In DNA, the CDR3 is TGTGCCTGGAGTGTATCGACTGTCTATGGCTACACCTTC. V usage is TRBV30 and J usage is TRBJ1-2, with unresolved D. Germline V gives CDR1 GTSNPN, CDR2 SVGIG (reference sequence). This CDR3 contains 13 residues. V was cut by 0 bases and J by 4 bases, with 9 bases left in between. The full variable domain, in which reference TRBV30 and TRBJ1-2 provide the parts outside the CDR3, is SQTIHQWPATLVQPVGSPLSLECTVEGTSNPNLYWYRQAAGRGLQLLFYSVGIGQISSEVPQNLSASRPQDRQFILSSKKLLLSDSGFYLCAWSVSTVYGYTFGSGTRLTVV.

In its sample, this clone was seen a few times. This chain links TRBV2 with TRBJ2-7, with D perhaps TRBD1 (6 bases). V shed 6 bases and J shed 3 bases, with 9 bases lying between them. Germline values: CDR1 SNHLY, CDR2 FYNNEI. CDR3 length equals 12 residues. CDR3 sequence (DNA): TGTGCCAGCAGGATGGACAGCTACGAGCAGTACTTC. This encodes CASRMDSYEQYF.

This chain connects TRBV11-2 to TRBJ1-4, with D possibly TRBD1 on 5 matching bases. The CDR3 runs to 15 residues. The germline CDR1 and CDR2 sequences are SGHAT and FQNNGV. Trimming took off 7 bases at V and 7 bases at J, with 19 bases between the two ends. The CDR3 sequence: CASTRTGGSGEKLFF. For the CDR3, the DNA is TGTGCCAGCACCCGCACGGGGGGGAGCGGTGAAAAACTGTTTTTT.

This chain uses TRBV6-5 with TRBJ1-2, with TRBD1 matching 8 bases. Germline CDR1 and CDR2: MNHEY and SVGAGI. J was trimmed by 4 bases and V by 0 bases; bases with no gene match: 7. The CDR3 loop spans 16 amino acids. The CDR3 region has the DNA TGTGCCAGCAGTTACTCCTGGACAGGGATGGGCTATGGCTACACCTTC. As protein: CASSYSWTGMGYGYTF.

The sample holds one count of this clone. The V call is TRBV7-9, the J call TRBJ2-3; a weak D match, TRBD2 (5 bases). Germline CDR1 SEHNR, CDR2 FQNEAQ (reference sequence). V dropped 5 bases and J dropped 6 bases, with 9 bases sitting between them. CDR3 length: 12 amino acids. The CDR3 region is CASSTSGDTQYF. CDR3 nucleotide sequence: TGTGCCAGCAGCACCAGCGGCGATACGCAGTATTTT.

The V and J genes are TRBV7-2 and TRBJ2-7, with TRBD1 matching 9 bases. The germline V gene encodes CDR1 SGHTA and CDR2 FQGNSA. CDR3 length equals 15 residues. The junction had 8 bases not matched to a gene; V was cut back by 3 bases and J by 5 bases. The chain's CDR3 is CASSFVQGAGHEQYF. The CDR3 DNA follows: TGTGCCAGCAGCTTTGTACAGGGGGCCGGCCACGAGCAGTACTTC.

This chain connects TRBV28 to TRBJ2-7; TRBD1 matches at 7 bases. CDR3 size: 14 residues. V trimming: 4 bases; J trimming: 4 bases; junction bases outside the gene matches: 7. Germline V gene lookup returns CDR1 MDHEN and CDR2 SYDVKM. CDR3 amino acids: CASSWSQGVYEQYF. The CDR3, as DNA: TGTGCCAGCAGTTGGTCCCAGGGGGTGTACGAGCAGTACTTC. The full variable domain, with the rest looked up from reference TRBV28 and TRBJ2-7, is DVKVTQSSRYLVKRTGEKVFLECVQDMDHENMFWYRQDPGLGLRLIYFSYDVKMKEKGDIPEGYSVSREKKERFSLILESASTNQTSMYLCASSWSQGVYEQYFGPGTRLTVT.

This sequence joins TRBV27 and TRBJ2-2; D gene ambiguous. V lost 5 bases and J lost 6, with 13 bases in between. The CDR3 has 14 amino acids. Per the germline V gene, CDR1 is MNHEY and CDR2 is SMNVEV (reference sequence). The CDR3 DNA follows: TGTGCCAGCAGTCTATACAGTTTTCCCGGGGAGCTGTTTTTT. Residues: CASSLYSFPGELFF.